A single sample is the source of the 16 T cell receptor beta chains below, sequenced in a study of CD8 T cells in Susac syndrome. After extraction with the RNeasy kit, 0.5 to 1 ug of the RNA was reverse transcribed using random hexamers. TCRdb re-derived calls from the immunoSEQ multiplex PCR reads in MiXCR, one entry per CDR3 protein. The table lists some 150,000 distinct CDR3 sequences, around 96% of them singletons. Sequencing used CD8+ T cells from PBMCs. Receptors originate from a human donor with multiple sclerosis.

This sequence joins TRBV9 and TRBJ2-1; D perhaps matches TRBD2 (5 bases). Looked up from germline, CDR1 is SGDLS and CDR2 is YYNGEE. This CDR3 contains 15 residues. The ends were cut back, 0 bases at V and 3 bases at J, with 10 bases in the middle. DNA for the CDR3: TGTGCCAGCAGCGTAGGGTTAGCGAGCTACAATGAGCAGTTCTTC. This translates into CASSVGLASYNEQFF.

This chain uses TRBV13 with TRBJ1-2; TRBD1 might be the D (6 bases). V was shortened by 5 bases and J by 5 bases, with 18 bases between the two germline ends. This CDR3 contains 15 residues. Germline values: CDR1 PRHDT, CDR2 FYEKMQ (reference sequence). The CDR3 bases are TGTGCCAGCAGCAAGGGGGGGAGTGGGAGTTATGGCTACACCTTC. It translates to CASSKGGSGSYGYTF.

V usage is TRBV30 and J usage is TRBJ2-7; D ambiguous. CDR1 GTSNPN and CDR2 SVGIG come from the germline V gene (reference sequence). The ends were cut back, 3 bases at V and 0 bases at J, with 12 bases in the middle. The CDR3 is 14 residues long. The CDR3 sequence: CAWSEGSLSYEQYF. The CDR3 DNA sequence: TGTGCCTGGAGCGAAGGTAGCCTCTCCTACGAGCAGTACTTC.

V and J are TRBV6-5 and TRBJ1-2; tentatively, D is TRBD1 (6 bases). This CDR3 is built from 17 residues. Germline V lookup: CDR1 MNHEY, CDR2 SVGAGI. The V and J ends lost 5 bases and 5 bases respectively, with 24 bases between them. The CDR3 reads CASSILPSRGHLYGYTF. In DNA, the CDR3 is TGTGCCAGCAGTATACTACCCTCGCGGGGACACTTATATGGCTACACCTTC.

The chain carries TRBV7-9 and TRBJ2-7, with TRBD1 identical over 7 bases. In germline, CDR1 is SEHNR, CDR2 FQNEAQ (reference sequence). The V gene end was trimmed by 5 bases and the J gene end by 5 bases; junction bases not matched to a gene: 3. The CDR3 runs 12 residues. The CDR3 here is CASSPQGDEQYF. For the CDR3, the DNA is TGTGCCAGCAGCCCTCAGGGGGACGAGCAGTACTTC.

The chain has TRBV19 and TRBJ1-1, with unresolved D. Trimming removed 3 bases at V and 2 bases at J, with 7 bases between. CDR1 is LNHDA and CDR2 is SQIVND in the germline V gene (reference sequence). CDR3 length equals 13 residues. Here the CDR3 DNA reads TGTGCCAGTAGTATTGGTAAAAACACTGAAGCTTTCTTT. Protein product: CASSIGKNTEAFF.

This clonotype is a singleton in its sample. CDR3 DNA sequence: TGTGCCAGCTCTCAAAAGAACACTGAAGCTTTCTTT. Encoded protein: CASSQKNTEAFF. The V and J genes are TRBV2 and TRBJ1-1, with D uncertain. This CDR3 has 12 residues. With 8 bases removed from V and 1 base from J, the gap between germline ends came to 8 bases. The germline V gene encodes CDR1 SNHLY and CDR2 FYNNEI. The full variable domain, in which reference TRBV2 and TRBJ1-1 provide the parts outside the CDR3, is EPEVTQTPSHQVTQMGQEVILRCVPISNHLYFYWYRQILGQKVEFLVSFYNNEISEKSEIFDDQFSVERPDGSNFTLKIRSTKLEDSAMYFCASSQKNTEAFFGQGTRLTVV.

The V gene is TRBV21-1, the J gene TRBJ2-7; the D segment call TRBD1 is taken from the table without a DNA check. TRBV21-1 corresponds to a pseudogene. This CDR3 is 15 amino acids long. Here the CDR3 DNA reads TGTGCCAGCAGCAAACAGGAAGGGGCTCGGAACGAGCAGTACTTC. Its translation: CASSKQEGARNEQYF.

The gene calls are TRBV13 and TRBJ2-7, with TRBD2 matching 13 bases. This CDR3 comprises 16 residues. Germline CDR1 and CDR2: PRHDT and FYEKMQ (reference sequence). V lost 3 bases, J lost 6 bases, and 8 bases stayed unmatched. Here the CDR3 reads CASSFGLAGDLVEQYF. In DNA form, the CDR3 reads TGTGCCAGCAGCTTTGGACTAGCGGGGGATTTGGTCGAGCAGTACTTC. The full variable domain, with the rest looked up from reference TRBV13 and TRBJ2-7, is AAGVIQSPRHLIKEKRETATLKCYPIPRHDTVYWYQQGPGQDPQFLISFYEKMQSDKGSIPDRFSAQQFSDYHSELNMSSLELGDSALYFCASSFGLAGDLVEQYFGPGTRLTVT.

The CDR3 DNA sequence: TGTGCCAGCTCACAGGATGGTCAGCCCCAGCATTTT. Encoded protein: CASSQDGQPQHF. The rearrangement links TRBV18 to TRBJ1-5; D not certain. The CDR3 consists of 12 residues. Germline V gene lookup returns CDR1 KGHSH and CDR2 LQKENI. V lost 4 bases and J lost 6, with 7 bases in between.

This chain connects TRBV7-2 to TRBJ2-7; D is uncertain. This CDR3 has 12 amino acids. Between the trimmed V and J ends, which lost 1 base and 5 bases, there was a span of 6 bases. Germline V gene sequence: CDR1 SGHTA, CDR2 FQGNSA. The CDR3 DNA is TGTGCCAGCAGCTTAGAATCCCACGAGCAGTACTTC. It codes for CASSLESHEQYF.

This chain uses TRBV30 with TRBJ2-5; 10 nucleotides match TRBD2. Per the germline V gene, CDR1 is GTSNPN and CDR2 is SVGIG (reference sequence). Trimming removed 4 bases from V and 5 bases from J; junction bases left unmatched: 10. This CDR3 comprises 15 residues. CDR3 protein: CAWTSASGGGETQYF. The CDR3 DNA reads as TGTGCCTGGACCTCGGCTAGCGGGGGTGGTGAGACCCAGTACTTC.

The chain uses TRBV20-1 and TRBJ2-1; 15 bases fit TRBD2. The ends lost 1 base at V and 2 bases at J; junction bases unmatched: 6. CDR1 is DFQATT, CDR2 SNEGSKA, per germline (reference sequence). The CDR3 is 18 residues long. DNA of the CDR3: TGCAGTGCTAGAGCCTATCGGACTAGCGGGGGGGCCTACAATGAGCAGTTCTTC. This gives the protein CSARAYRTSGGAYNEQFF.

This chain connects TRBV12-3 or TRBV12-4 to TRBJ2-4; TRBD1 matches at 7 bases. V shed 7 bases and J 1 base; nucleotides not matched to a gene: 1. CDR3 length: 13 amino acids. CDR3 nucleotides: TGTGCCAGCAAACAGGGGGCCAAAAACATTCAGTACTTC. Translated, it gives CASKQGAKNIQYF.

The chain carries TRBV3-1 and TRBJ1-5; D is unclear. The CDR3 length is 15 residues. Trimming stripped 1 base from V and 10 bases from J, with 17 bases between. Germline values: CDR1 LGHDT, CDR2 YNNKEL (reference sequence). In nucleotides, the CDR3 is TGTGCCAGCAGCCAAGGACGTCGAGACGGCCGCCCCCAGCATTTT. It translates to CASSQGRRDGRPQHF.

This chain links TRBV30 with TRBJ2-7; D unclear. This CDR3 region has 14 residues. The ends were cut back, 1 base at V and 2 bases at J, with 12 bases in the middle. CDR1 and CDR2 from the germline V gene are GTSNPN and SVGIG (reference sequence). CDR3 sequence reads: CAWSGEQFPYEQYF. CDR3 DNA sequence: TGTGCCTGGAGTGGAGAACAGTTCCCCTACGAGCAGTACTTC.